A selection of T cell receptor beta chains follows, all from one sample in a study of vaccination effects on CD4 cells after COVID-19. Their antigens remain unidentified. Clones were read by immunoSEQ multiplex PCR, and TCRdb kept only the in-frame ones, dropping some. The sample lists 55,000 to 75,000 clones; less than 85% were seen once. The sequencing used CD4+ T cells from PBMCs cultured with HCoV-NL63 spike peptides, collected before COVID-19 vaccination. All receptors derive from a human donor who received a COVID-19 vaccine. Both conserved end residues are part of each CDR3. A D gene is named only where the DNA matches it firmly. Clone size is stated in some rows and not others, as once, few, many or a class when expanded.

cdr3_aa cdr3_nt d_call clone_size cdr3_length j_call v_call
CASSRTPGRLGTGELFF TGTGCCAGCAGCCGAACCCCAGGGCGGCTGGGGACCGGGGAGCTGTTTTTT . . 17 TRBJ2-2 TRBV7-9
CASSPRPQRVDGYTF TGTGCCAGCAGCCCACGACCACAACGGGTTGATGGCTACACCTTC . . 15 TRBJ1-2 TRBV6-5
CASSTTTLAGGHTDTQYF TGTGCCAGCAGCACTACAACACTAGCGGGGGGGCACACAGATACGCAGTATTTT TRBD2 . 18 TRBJ2-3 TRBV7-2
CASRRKPASGGPSTDTQYF TGTGCCAGCAGACGAAAGCCGGCTAGCGGGGGTCCGAGCACAGATACGCAGTATTTT TRBD2 . 19 TRBJ2-3 TRBV3-1/TRBV3-2
CATSDPRQGLTGELFF TGTGCCACCAGTGACCCCAGACAGGGCCTGACCGGGGAGCTGTTTTTT TRBD1 . 16 TRBJ2-2 TRBV24-1
CASSAFTGEQFF TGTGCCAGCAGCGCATTCACTGGTGAGCAGTTCTTC . . 12 TRBJ2-1 TRBV6-5
CASSESGSPGSGNTIYF TGCGCCAGCAGTGAGTCGGGCAGCCCAGGCTCCGGAAACACCATATATTTT . . 17 TRBJ1-3 TRBV10-2
CASSGDGTGSGSPLHF TGTGCCAGCAGTGGAGACGGGACAGGGAGTGGTTCACCCCTCCACTTT TRBD1 . 16 TRBJ1-6 TRBV2
CASSLIRGQQKETQYF TGTGCCAGCAGCTTAATCAGGGGGCAACAAAAAGAGACCCAGTACTTC TRBD1 once 16 TRBJ2-5 TRBV7-6
CASSSDRGTEAFF TGCGCCAGCAGCTCCGACAGGGGGACTGAAGCTTTCTTT TRBD1 . 13 TRBJ1-1 TRBV5-1
CSVDIENTGELFF TGCAGCGTTGATATAGAGAACACCGGGGAGCTGTTTTTT . . 13 TRBJ2-2 TRBV29-1
CASSYGGGTNEKLFF TGTGCCAGCAGTTACGGAGGGGGCACGAATGAAAAACTGTTTTTT TRBD1 once 15 TRBJ1-4 TRBV6-2/TRBV6-3
CASSIAPETTQYF TGTGCCAGTAGTATAGCGCCGGAGACGACCCAGTACTTC . . 13 TRBJ2-5 TRBV19
CASSQEGGGTDTQYF TGCGCCAGCAGCCAAGAAGGCGGGGGGACAGATACGCAGTATTTT TRBD2 . 15 TRBJ2-3 TRBV4-3
CASTGQGVGKLFF TGTGCCAGCACGGGACAGGGAGTCGGAAAACTGTTTTTT TRBD1 . 13 TRBJ1-4 TRBV2
CATSDRAVSFTADTQYF TGTGCCACCAGTGACAGAGCAGTTTCTTTTACCGCAGATACGCAGTATTTT . . 17 TRBJ2-3 TRBV24-1
CASSTGTGVSGANVLTF TGTGCCAGCAGTACCGGGACAGGGGTCTCTGGGGCCAACGTCCTGACTTTC TRBD1 . 17 TRBJ2-6 TRBV11-2
CASSYSGSTTDTQYF TGTGCCAGCAGTTACTCCGGGTCTACCACAGATACGCAGTATTTT . . 15 TRBJ2-3 TRBV6-2/TRBV6-3